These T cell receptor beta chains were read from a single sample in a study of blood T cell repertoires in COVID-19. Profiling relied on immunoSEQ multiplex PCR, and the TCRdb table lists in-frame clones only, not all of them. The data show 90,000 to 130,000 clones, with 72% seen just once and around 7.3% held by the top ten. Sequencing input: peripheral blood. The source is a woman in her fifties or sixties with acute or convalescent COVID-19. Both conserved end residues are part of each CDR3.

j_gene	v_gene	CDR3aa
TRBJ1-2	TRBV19	CASSPQGHGYTF
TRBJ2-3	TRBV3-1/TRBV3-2	CASSPSSGGSTDTQYF
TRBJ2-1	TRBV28	CASSFGTEPNEQFF
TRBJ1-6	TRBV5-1	CASSLASNSPLHF
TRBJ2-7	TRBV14	CASSQWPSYEQYF
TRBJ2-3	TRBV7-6	CASSRSGGLTDTQYF
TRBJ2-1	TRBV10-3	CAITSNGEQFF
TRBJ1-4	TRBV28	CASSFRQLNEKLFF
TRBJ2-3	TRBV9	CASSVTSPTDTQYF
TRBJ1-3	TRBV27	CASRRQGAGNTIYF
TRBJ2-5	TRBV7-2	CASSLRRGETQYF
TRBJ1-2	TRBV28	CASSSQADSFYGYTF
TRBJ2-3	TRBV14	CASSPDGLAIGDTQYF
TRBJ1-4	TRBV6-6	CASVQDSFNEKLFF
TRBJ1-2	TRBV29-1	CSVQGRNYGYTF
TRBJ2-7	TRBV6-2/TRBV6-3	CASSTIRLGSYEQYF
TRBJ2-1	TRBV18	CASSPSGTSGGPGEQFF
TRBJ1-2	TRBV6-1	CASSEGGVGYTF
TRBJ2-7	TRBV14	CASSQVNEQYF
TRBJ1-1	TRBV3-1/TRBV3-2	CASSQGGLNTEAFF
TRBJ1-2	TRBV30	CAWAFDRAGGYTF
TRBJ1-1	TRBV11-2	CASSGGGFLTEAFF
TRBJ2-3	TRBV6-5	CASSARSYTDTQYF
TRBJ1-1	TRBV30	CAWSGTPGLPNTEAFF
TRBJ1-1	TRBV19	CASSIQGQQNTEAFF
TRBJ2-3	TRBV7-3	CASSLELAGGPVTDTQYF
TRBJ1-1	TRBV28	CASSLFRAGEAFF
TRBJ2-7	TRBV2	CASRQTANPYEQYF
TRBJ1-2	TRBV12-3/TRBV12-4	CASTTGTGTAYF
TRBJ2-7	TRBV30	CAREEQGYEQYF
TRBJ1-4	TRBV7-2	CASSSGVNEKLFF
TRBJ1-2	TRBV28	CASRSDRVGGYTF
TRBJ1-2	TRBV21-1	CASRSRGGYTF
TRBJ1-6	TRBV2	CASKGQANSPLHF
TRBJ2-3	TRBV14	CASSHAAGGSTDTQYF
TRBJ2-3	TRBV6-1	CASSDSGGALDTQYF
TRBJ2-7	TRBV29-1	CSVDAGTGITEQYF
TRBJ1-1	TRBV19	CASSPTGTGILFTEAFF
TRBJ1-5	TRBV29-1	CSVVTGGTGNQPQHF
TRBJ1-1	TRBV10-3	CAISLGQGSTEAFF
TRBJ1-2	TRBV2	CASSEELTGFYGYTF
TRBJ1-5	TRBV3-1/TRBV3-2	CASSPLGHSYQPQHF
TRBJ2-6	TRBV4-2	CASSQGQGSSGANVLTF
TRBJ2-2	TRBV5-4	CASSPTQGAGTGELFF